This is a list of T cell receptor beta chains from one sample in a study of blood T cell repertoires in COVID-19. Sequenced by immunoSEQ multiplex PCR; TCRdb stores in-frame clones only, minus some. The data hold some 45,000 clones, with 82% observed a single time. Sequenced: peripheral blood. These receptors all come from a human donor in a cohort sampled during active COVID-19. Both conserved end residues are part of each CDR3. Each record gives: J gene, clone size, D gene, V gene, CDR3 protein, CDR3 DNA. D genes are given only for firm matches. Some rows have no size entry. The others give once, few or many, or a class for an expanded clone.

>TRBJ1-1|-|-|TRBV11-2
CASSRTVNTEAFF
TGTGCCAGCAGCCGGACAGTGAACACTGAAGCTTTCTTT
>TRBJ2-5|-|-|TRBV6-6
CASSAPGSETQYF
TGTGCCAGCAGCGCTCCGGGTAGCGAGACCCAGTACTTC
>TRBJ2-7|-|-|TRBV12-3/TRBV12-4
CASSLGTAGEQYF
TGTGCCAGCAGTTTAGGGACAGCTGGCGAGCAGTACTTC
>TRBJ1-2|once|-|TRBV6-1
CASSEGQGDYGYTF
TGTGCCAGCAGTGAAGGGCAGGGCGACTATGGCTACACCTTC
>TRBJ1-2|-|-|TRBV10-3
CAISESTGRNYGYTF
TGTGCCATCAGTGAGTCAACGGGGAGAAACTATGGCTACACCTTC
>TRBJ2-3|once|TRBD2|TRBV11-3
CASSISGSGDTQYF
TGTGCCAGCAGCATTAGCGGGTCGGGAGATACGCAGTATTTT
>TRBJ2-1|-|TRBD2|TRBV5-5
CASSLWLAGENEQFF
TGTGCCAGCAGCTTGTGGCTAGCGGGAGAAAATGAGCAGTTCTTC
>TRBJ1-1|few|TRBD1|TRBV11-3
CASSFDDRGGTEAFF
TGTGCCAGCAGCTTCGACGACAGGGGAGGCACTGAAGCTTTCTTT
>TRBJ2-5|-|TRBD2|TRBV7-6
CASSRGLAGGPEETQYF
TGTGCCAGCAGCCGGGGACTAGCGGGAGGGCCGGAAGAGACCCAGTACTTC
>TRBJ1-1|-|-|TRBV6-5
CASSYGQGGTEAFF
TGTGCCAGCAGTTACGGGCAGGGAGGGACTGAAGCTTTCTTT
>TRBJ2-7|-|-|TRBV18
CASSRGGEGVEQYF
TGTGCCAGCTCACGCGGAGGGGAGGGGGTCGAGCAGTACTTC
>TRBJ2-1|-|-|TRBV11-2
CASSPRSGGWSYNEQFF
TGTGCCAGCAGCCCCAGGTCGGGCGGGTGGTCCTACAATGAGCAGTTCTTC
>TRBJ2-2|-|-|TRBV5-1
CASRGGVNTGELFF
TGCGCCAGCAGGGGCGGGGTCAACACCGGGGAGCTGTTTTTT
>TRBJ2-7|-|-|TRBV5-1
CASSLRASVSYEQYF
TGCGCCAGCAGCTTGAGGGCTAGCGTAAGCTACGAGCAGTACTTC
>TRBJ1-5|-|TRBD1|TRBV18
CASSPGQGNQPQHF
TGTGCCAGCTCACCAGGACAGGGCAATCAGCCCCAGCATTTT
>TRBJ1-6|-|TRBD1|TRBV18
CASSPGGGELNSPLHF
TGTGCCAGCTCACCAGGAGGGGGCGAGCTTAATTCACCCCTCCACTTT
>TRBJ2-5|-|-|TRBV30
CAWGPGQRETQYF
TGTGCCTGGGGACCAGGACAGCGAGAGACCCAGTACTTC
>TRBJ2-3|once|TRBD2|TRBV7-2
CASSLSIAGGTDTQYF
TGTGCCAGCAGCTTATCAATAGCGGGAGGGACAGATACGCAGTATTTT
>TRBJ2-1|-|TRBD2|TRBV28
CASSLSASGSIEQFF
TGTGCCAGCAGTTTAAGTGCTAGCGGGAGCATTGAGCAGTTCTTC
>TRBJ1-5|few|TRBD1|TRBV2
CASSKGTGGVSNQPQHF
TGTGCCAGCAGTAAGGGGACAGGGGGCGTGAGCAATCAGCCCCAGCATTTT
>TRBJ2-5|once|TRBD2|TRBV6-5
CASSSFTLAGGGTQYF
TGTGCCAGCAGTTCTTTTACCCTAGCGGGAGGAGGGACCCAGTACTTC
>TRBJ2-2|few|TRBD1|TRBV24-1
CATSDLRGLDTGELFF
TGTGCCACCAGTGATTTAAGGGGGCTCGACACCGGGGAGCTGTTTTTT
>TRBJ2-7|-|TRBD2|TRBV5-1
CASSLASGSTYEQYF
TGCGCCAGCAGCTTAGCTAGCGGGAGTACTTACGAGCAGTACTTC
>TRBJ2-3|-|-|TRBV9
CASSVASTDTQYF
TGTGCCAGCAGCGTAGCGAGCACAGATACGCAGTATTTT
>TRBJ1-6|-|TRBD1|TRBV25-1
CASSEYPTGGTAPLHF
TGTGCCAGCAGTGAATACCCCACAGGGGGCACGGCACCCCTCCACTTT
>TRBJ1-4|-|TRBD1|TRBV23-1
CASSQSHDREAGTETNEKLFF
TGCGCCAGCAGTCAATCCCATGACAGGGAGGCTGGTACTGAAACTAATGAAAAACTGTTTTTT
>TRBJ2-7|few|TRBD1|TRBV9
CASSVTPGQGGEQYF
TGTGCCAGCAGCGTAACCCCCGGACAGGGGGGCGAGCAGTACTTC
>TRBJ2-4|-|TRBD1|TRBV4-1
CASSQTRDSQSIAKNIQYF
TGCGCCAGCAGCCAAACCAGGGACAGTCAGTCTATAGCCAAAAACATTCAGTACTTC
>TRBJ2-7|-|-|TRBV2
CASSVTRLYEQYF
TGTGCCAGCAGTGTAACTCGCCTATACGAGCAGTACTTC
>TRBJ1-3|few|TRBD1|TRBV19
CASSPGQGRNTIYF
TGTGCCAGTAGCCCTGGACAGGGCCGAAACACCATATATTTT
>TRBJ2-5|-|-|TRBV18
CASSPRGETQYF
TGTGCCAGCTCACCAAGGGGCGAGACCCAGTACTTC
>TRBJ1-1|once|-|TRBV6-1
CASSAPGRGINTEAFF
TGTGCCAGCAGTGCCCCGGGGAGGGGGATAAACACTGAAGCTTTCTTT
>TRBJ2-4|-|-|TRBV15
CATSRASSGSKNIQYF
TGTGCCACCAGCAGAGCTTCTTCAGGGTCAAAAAACATTCAGTACTTC
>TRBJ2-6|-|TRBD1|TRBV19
CASSTGDRGLGANVLTF
TGTGCCAGTAGCACGGGGGACAGGGGGCTTGGGGCCAACGTCCTGACTTTC
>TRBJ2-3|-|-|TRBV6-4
CASSDPGQGGGTQYF
TGTGCCAGCAGTGACCCAGGGCAGGGTGGCGGTACGCAGTATTTT
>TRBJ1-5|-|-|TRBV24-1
CATGGATRNQPQHF
TGTGCCACCGGGGGGGCTACGCGCAATCAGCCCCAGCATTTT